The entry below describes one T cell receptor beta chain. Its antigen is still unknown. Per-nucleotide qualities are absent, and no much larger clonotype sits a single base away. This specimen comes from a study of T-cell reconstitution after alpha-beta-depleted transplantation in children (dated by TCRdb to about 2016). About the investigation overall: Using TCR repertoire profiling, the study followed T-cell immune reconstitution in a quantitative way in children after TCRalphabeta/CD19-depleted allogeneic hematopoietic cell transplantation.

What the research found in general, with its limitations: In some patients, high TCRbeta diversity at day 60 was attributed to recipient T cells and intrathymic progenitors that had survived conditioning. The apparently early alphabetaT-cell count recovery about two months after transplant was reportedly dependent on only several hundred rapidly expanded clones derived from non-depleted graft cells. Over subsequent months, a decline in hyperexpanded clone frequencies was noted, and after one year, T-cell counts and TCRbeta diversity were mostly ascribed to newly produced T cells.

The sample's treatment or condition, from its label and the paper: allogeneic hematopoietic cell transplantation with graft depleted of TCRalphabeta T cells and CD19 B cells. The children who served as transplant recipients had been given grafts of TCRalphabeta/CD19-depleted allogeneic hematopoietic cells. The library relied on PCR. TCRdb lists the instrument as Illumina HiSeq 2500. TCR libraries were prepared with molecular barcoding, using unique molecular identifiers to normalize TCRbeta repertoire quantification. TCRdb itself trimmed the public reads at Q25 with fastp, ran MiXCR and retained productive beta chains. Identical CDR3 proteins give one entry, which carries the most common genes and DNA. Across this sample there are 750,000 to 950,000 distinct CDR3 sequences, with less than 20% seen only once. Together, the top ten hold 5% of the sample. The origin of this receptor is a male patient between 5 and 17 years old who had a stem cell transplant for acute lymphoblastic leukemia, so the T cells may come from the graft donor. The sample in question was PBMCs, mostly from graft donor cells, obtained 360 days after TCRalphabeta/CD19-depleted stem cell transplant.

The DNA sequence follows: TGTGCCAGCAGCTGGGGACAGAACACAGATACGCAGTATTTT. Its coded protein is CASSWGQNTDTQYF. The sequence is built from TRBV5-8 and TRBJ2-3, with 7 bases matching TRBD1. The V end gives up 3 bases and the J end 2 bases, leaving 3 bases in the junction not matched to a gene. Measured from the cysteine to the phenylalanine, the CDR3 is 14 residues long. The CDR3 DNA has 42 bases and is translated from base 1. CDR1 and CDR2, per the germline V gene, are SGHTS and YDEGEE.